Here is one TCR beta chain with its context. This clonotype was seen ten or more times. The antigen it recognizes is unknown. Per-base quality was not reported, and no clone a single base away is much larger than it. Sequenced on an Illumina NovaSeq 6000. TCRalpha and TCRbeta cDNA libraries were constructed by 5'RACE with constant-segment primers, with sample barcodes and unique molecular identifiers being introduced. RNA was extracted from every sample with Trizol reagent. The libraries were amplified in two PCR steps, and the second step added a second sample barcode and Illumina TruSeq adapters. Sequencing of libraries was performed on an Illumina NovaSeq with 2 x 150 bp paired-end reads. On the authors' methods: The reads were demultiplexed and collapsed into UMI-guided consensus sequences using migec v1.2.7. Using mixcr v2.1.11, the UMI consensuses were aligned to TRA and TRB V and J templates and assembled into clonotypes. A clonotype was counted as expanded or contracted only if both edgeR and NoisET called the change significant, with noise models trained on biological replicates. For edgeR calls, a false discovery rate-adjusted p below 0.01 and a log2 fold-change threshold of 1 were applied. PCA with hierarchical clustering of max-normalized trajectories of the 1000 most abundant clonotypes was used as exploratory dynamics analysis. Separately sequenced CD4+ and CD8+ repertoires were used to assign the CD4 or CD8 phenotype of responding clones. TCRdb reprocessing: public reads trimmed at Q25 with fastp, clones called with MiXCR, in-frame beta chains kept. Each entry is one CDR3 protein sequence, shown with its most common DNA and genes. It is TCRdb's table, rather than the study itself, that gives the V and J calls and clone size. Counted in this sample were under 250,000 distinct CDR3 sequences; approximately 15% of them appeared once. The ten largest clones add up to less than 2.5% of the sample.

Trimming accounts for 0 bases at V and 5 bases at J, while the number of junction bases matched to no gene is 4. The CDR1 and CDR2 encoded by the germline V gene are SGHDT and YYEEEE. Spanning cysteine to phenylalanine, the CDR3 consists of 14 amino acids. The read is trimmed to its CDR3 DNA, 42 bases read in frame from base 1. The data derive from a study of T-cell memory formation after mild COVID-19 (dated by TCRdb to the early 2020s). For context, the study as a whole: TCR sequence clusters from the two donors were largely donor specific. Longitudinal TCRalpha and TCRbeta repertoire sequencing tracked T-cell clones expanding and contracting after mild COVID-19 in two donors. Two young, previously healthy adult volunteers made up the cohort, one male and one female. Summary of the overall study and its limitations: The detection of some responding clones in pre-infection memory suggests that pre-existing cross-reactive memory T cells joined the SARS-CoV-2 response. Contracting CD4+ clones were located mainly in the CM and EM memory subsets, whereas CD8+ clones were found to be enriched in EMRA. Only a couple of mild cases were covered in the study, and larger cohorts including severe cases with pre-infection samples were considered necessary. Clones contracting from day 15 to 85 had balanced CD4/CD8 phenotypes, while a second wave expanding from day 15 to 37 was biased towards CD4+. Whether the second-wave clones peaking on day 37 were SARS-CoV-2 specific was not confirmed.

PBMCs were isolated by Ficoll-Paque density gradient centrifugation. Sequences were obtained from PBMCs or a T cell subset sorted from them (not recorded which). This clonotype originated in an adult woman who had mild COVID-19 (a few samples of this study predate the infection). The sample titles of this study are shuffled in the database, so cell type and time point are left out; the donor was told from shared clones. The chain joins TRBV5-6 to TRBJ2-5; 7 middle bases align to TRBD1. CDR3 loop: CASSLATRGETQYF. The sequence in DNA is TGTGCCAGCAGCTTGGCCACCAGGGGGGAGACCCAGTACTTC.